The rows below give T cell receptor beta chains drawn from one sample of a study of CD8 T cells in ankylosing spondylitis. TCRdb re-called the 5' RACE reads through MiXCR, storing one row per CDR3 protein. The sample includes hundreds of thousands of distinct CDR3 sequences, roughly 27% of them seen just once. The specimen sequenced was blood, either unsorted or a sorted T cell fraction (not recorded which). These TCRs come from a male donor with ankylosing spondylitis. Each CDR3 is given with its conserved first and last residue. A D gene is named only where the DNA matches it firmly. Clone size is given for some rows only: seen once, a few or many times, or a class if the clone is expanded.

D	V	J	size	DNA	CDR3
-	TRBV29-1	TRBJ2-7	few	TGCAGCGTTGGGGCGGGGCAGGGGACGTACTTC	CSVGAGQGTYF
-	TRBV29-1	TRBJ1-1	-	TGCAGCGTTGAAGAATCTTGGACTGCCGGTGTCTTT	CSVEESWTAGVF
-	TRBV3-1	TRBJ1-6	-	TGTGCCAGCAGCGCTCGGGGGACACCCCTCCACTTT	CASSARGTPLHF
-	TRBV15	TRBJ1-5	-	TGTGCCACCAGCAGAGGAGAAGGGTTGTATAATCAGCCCCAGCATTTT	CATSRGEGLYNQPQHF
-	TRBV20-1	TRBJ1-5	-	TGCAGTGCGAAACTTGGGAACGGGGTGTGGGAGCCCCAGCATTTT	CSAKLGNGVWEPQHF
-	TRBV29-1	TRBJ2-1	few	TGCAGCGTTTTGGGGCAGGGGACGTCTGAGCAGTTCTTC	CSVLGQGTSEQFF
-	TRBV5-1	TRBJ2-5	-	TGCGCCAGCAGGAGCGCGGCGGGTAAAGAGACCCAGTACTTC	CASRSAAGKETQYF
TRBD1	TRBV29-1	TRBJ1-2	-	TGCAGCGCCTCAGGGGGGTCTAACTATGGCTACACCTTC	CSASGGSNYGYTF
-	TRBV11-3	TRBJ1-2	few	TGTGCCAGCAGCTCACCCACCGGCCTCTATGGCTACACCTTC	CASSSPTGLYGYTF
-	TRBV29-1	TRBJ2-3	-	TGCAGCGTCGTTCCAGTGGGGAATGGTGCGCAGTATTTT	CSVVPVGNGAQYF
TRBD2	TRBV7-9	TRBJ2-2	few	TGTGCCAGCAGCGGCGGGACTAGCGGGAGGGCCGGGGAGCTGTTTTTT	CASSGGTSGRAGELFF
TRBD1	TRBV12-3/TRBV12-4	TRBJ1-4	few	TGTGCCAGCAGTTTAAGAGGGGGGACAGGGCACGAAAAACTGTTTTTT	CASSLRGGTGHEKLFF
-	TRBV29-1	TRBJ1-2	-	TGCAGCGTTGCTACACGGGCCGAGGATAGTGGCTACACCTTC	CSVATRAEDSGYTF
-	TRBV20-1	TRBJ2-5	-	TGCAGTGCTAGAGACGGTGGGCAAGAGACCCAGTACTTC	CSARDGGQETQYF
-	TRBV5-1	TRBJ1-5	-	TGCGCCAGCGCCGAGGCCAGCTCGAATCAGCCCCAGCATTTT	CASAEASSNQPQHF
TRBD1	TRBV7-9	TRBJ1-4	-	TGTGCCAGCAGCTCACAGGGGGCGGAAGAAAAACTGTTTTTT	CASSSQGAEEKLFF
-	TRBV25-1	TRBJ1-1	-	TGTGCCAGCAGTCCTCATCGAGGGTTGGGTGACACTGAAGCTTTCTTT	CASSPHRGLGDTEAFF
TRBD2	TRBV4-1	TRBJ2-1	few	TGCGCCAGCAGCCAAGTTGGGACTAGCGGTTCCTACAATGAGCAGTTCTTC	CASSQVGTSGSYNEQFF
TRBD2	TRBV20-1	TRBJ2-1	few	TGCAGTGCAAGGGCGGGAGTCGCAGGAGGCTACAATGAGCAGTTCTTC	CSARAGVAGGYNEQFF
TRBD2	TRBV5-5	TRBJ2-1	-	TGTGCCAGCAGCCCCGGACTAGCTAGTAGTGAGCAGTTCTTC	CASSPGLASSEQFF
TRBD2	TRBV4-2	TRBJ2-1	-	TGTGCCAGCAGCCCCACCGGCCTAGCGGGAGGGCTGTACAATGAGCAGTTCTTC	CASSPTGLAGGLYNEQFF
-	TRBV7-9	TRBJ1-1	-	TGTGCCAGCAGCTTAGAGGCAGGGAGGGTCCCTGAAGCTTTCTTT	CASSLEAGRVPEAFF
TRBD2	TRBV5-1	TRBJ2-3	few	TGCGCCAGCAGCTTGGGTCCTAGCGGGAGTTCAGATACGCAGTATTTT	CASSLGPSGSSDTQYF
-	TRBV20-1	TRBJ1-2	few	TGCAGTGCTAGAGATGGGAGGACCCCCGCAGGCTATGGCTACACCTTC	CSARDGRTPAGYGYTF
-	TRBV7-2	TRBJ2-7	once	TGTGCCAGCAGCTTAGTCAGGGGCGAGCAGTACTTC	CASSLVRGEQYF
-	TRBV7-6	TRBJ2-7	-	TGTGCCAGCAGCTTAGAACAGAGATCCTACGAGCAGTACTTC	CASSLEQRSYEQYF
-	TRBV19	TRBJ2-5	few	TGTGCCAGTAGTATTGGTTCAGGTTGGGAGACCCAGTACTTC	CASSIGSGWETQYF
TRBD1	TRBV12-3/TRBV12-4	TRBJ1-1	-	TGTGCCAGCAGCCCGGACAGGGAAGGGACTGAAGCTTTCTTT	CASSPDREGTEAFF
TRBD2	TRBV7-9	TRBJ2-1	few	TGTGCCAGCAGCTCCATAGCGGGAGCCCCGTCGGGTGAGCAGTTCTTC	CASSSIAGAPSGEQFF
TRBD1	TRBV7-9	TRBJ2-5	few	TGTGCCAGCAGCTTAGCTGGGACAGGTCTTCGCGAGACCCAGTACTTC	CASSLAGTGLRETQYF
-	TRBV11-2	TRBJ1-1	-	TGTGCCAGCAGCTTAAATATTGGGAGTGAAGCTTTCTTT	CASSLNIGSEAFF
-	TRBV12-3/TRBV12-4	TRBJ2-1	few	TGTGCCAGCACCTCTACAGCCGGGACTTCCTACAATGAGCAGTTCTTC	CASTSTAGTSYNEQFF
-	TRBV5-5	TRBJ1-1	-	TGTGCCAGCAGCTTGCTCTCCGGGGTAACTGAAGCTTTCTTT	CASSLLSGVTEAFF
-	TRBV20-1	TRBJ2-3	few	TGCAGTGCTAGACTTGTGGGTGAAGATACGCAGTATTTT	CSARLVGEDTQYF
TRBD2	TRBV7-8	TRBJ2-1	-	TGTGCCAGCAGCTGGCTAGCGGGAGACCCCAATGAGCAGTTCTTC	CASSWLAGDPNEQFF
-	TRBV4-2	TRBJ2-5	-	TGTGCCAGCAGCCAGAAACCTGGTGGCGGGAAGGGAGAGACCCAGTACTTC	CASSQKPGGGKGETQYF
-	TRBV11-2	TRBJ2-1	few	TGTGCCAGCAGCTTATTTAGGGGCCGGGGGGAGCAGTTCTTC	CASSLFRGRGEQFF
TRBD2	TRBV4-1	TRBJ2-5	few	TGCGCCAGCAGCCAAGTGGGACTAGCCCTCCAAGAGACCCAGTACTTC	CASSQVGLALQETQYF
TRBD1	TRBV20-1	TRBJ1-2	-	TGCAGTGCTAGAGAAGACAGGGGGCTGGGTGGCTACACCTTC	CSAREDRGLGGYTF
TRBD1	TRBV7-8	TRBJ1-5	few	TGTGCCAGCAGCGGGACAGGGAACAATCAGCCCCAGCATTTT	CASSGTGNNQPQHF
-	TRBV27	TRBJ2-3	few	TGTGCCAGCAGTTTACCCAGGGAGACAGATACGCAGTATTTT	CASSLPRETDTQYF
-	TRBV29-1	TRBJ2-3	-	TGCAGCGTTCTAGCGCCTTCTAGCACAGATACGCAGTATTTT	CSVLAPSSTDTQYF
-	TRBV7-9	TRBJ2-1	many	TGTGCCAGCAGCTTAGACGGGTTTCTCTACAATGAGCAGTTCTTC	CASSLDGFLYNEQFF
-	TRBV24-1	TRBJ2-2	few	TGTGCCACCAGTGATCCTACTTCCGGGGAGCTGTTTTTT	CATSDPTSGELFF
-	TRBV6-6	TRBJ1-1	many	TGTGCCAGCAGTTACGAGGTGAGCACTGAAGCTTTCTTT	CASSYEVSTEAFF
-	TRBV6-1	TRBJ1-2	few	TGTGCCAGCAGTCGAAATGAGGGGCCCCTTAACTATGGCTACACCTTC	CASSRNEGPLNYGYTF
-	TRBV10-3	TRBJ1-2	-	TGTGCCATCAGTGAGCCCCCCGGTCTGGGAACTTATGGCTACACCTTC	CAISEPPGLGTYGYTF
-	TRBV29-1	TRBJ2-2	few	TGCAGCGTTGAGGGCCCCGGGGGCTTGAACACCGGGGAGCTGTTTTTT	CSVEGPGGLNTGELFF
-	TRBV29-1	TRBJ2-2	-	TGCAGCGTTGCAGAGGCCGGGGAGCTGTTTTTT	CSVAEAGELFF
-	TRBV28	TRBJ2-3	-	TGTGCCACCGGATTGTTGATCGGTAGCACAGATACGCAGTATTTT	CATGLLIGSTDTQYF
-	TRBV27	TRBJ2-7	few	TGTGCCATCCCCACCTACGAGCAGTACTTC	CAIPTYEQYF
-	TRBV29-1	TRBJ2-1	-	TGCAGCGTTGAGAGGGACAATCCGGGGTACAATGAGCAGTTCTTC	CSVERDNPGYNEQFF
-	TRBV20-1	TRBJ1-2	-	TGCAGTGCTAGGGGGACGGCGGACCTCTATGGCTACACCTTC	CSARGTADLYGYTF
-	TRBV15	TRBJ2-5	few	TGTGCCACCAGCAGAGATTCGGCAGTTCAAGAGACCCAGTACTTC	CATSRDSAVQETQYF
-	TRBV5-6	TRBJ2-3	few	TGTGCCAGCAGCCGGGGAAGCAATACGCAGTATTTT	CASSRGSNTQYF
-	TRBV6-2/TRBV6-3	TRBJ2-2	-	TGTGCCAGCAGAACACAGAACACCGGGGAGCTGTTTTTT	CASRTQNTGELFF
TRBD1	TRBV7-9	TRBJ2-7	-	TGTGCCAGCAGCGTGGGACAGACCCACGAGCAGTACTTC	CASSVGQTHEQYF
TRBD1	TRBV7-2	TRBJ2-1	-	TGTGCCAGCAGCTTAATTTGGCAGGGGGACAATGAGCAGTTCTTC	CASSLIWQGDNEQFF